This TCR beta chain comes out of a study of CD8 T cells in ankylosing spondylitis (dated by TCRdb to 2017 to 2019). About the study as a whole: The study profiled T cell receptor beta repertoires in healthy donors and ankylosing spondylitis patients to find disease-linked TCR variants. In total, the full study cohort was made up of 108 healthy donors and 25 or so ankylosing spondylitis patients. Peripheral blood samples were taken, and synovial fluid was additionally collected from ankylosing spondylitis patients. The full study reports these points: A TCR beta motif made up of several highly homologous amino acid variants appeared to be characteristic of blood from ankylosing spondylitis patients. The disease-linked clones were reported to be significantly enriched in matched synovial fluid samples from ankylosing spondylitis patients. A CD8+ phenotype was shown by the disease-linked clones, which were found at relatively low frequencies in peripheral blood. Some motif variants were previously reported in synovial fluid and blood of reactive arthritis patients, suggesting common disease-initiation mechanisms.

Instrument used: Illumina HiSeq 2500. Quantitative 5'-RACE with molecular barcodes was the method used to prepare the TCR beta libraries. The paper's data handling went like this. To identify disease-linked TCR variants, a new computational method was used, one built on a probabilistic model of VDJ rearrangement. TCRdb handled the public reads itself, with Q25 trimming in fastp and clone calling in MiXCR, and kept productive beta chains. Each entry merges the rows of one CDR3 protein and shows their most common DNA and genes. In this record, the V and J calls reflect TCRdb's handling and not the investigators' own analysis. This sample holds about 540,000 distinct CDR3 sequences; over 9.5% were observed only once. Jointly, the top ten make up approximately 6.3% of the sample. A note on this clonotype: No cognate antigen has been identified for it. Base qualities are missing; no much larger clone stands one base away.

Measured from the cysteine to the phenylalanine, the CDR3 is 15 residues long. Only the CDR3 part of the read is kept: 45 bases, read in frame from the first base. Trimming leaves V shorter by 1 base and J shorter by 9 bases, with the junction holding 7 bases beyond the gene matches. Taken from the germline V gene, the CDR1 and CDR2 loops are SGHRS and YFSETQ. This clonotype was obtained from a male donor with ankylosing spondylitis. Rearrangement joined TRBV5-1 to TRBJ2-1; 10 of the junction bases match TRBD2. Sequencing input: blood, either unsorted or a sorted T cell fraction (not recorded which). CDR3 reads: CASSLISGRASEQFF. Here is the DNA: TGCGCCAGCAGCTTGATCAGCGGGAGGGCCAGTGAGCAGTTCTTC.